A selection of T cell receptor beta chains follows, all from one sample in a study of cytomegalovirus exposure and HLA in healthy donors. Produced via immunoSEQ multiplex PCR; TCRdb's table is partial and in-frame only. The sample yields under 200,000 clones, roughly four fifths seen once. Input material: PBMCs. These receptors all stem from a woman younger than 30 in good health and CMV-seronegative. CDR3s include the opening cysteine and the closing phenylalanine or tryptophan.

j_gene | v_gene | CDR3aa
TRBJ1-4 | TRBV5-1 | CASSPFGSYNEKLFF
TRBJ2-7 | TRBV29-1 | CSASRPPEEQYF
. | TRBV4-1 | CASSQDRPGSYEQYF
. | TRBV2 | CASKGQGFSYEQYF
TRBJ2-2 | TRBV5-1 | CASSSGTSTGELFF
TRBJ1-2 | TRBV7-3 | CASSNRQGTTNYGYTF
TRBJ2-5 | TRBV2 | CASSVSRVRETQYF
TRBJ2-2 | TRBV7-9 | CASSTYRGRLENTGELFF
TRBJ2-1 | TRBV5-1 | CASSLSTRGEYNEQFF
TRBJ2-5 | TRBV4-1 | CASSLRVGETQYF
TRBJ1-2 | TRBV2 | CASIGTGNYGYTF
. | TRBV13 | CASSIGGAAYEQYF
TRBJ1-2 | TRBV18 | CASSPPTPRAGTGGYTF
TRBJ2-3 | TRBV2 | CASRETGVTDTQYF
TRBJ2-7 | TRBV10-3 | CAISREQAYEQYF
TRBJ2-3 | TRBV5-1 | CASSSGHPLGADTQYF
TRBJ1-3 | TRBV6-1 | CASSDQLGGGNTIYF
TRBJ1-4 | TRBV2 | CASRETATNEKLFF
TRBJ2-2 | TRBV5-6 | CASSLWASGSSGELFF
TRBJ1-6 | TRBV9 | CASSSQGADSPLHF
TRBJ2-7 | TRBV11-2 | CASSLGGLAGTYF
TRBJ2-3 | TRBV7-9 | CSSSFSDRVPDTQYF
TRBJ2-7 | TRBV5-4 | CASSRGQGGYEQYF
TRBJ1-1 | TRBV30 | CAWSRVVATEAFF
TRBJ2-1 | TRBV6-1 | CASSEALRGGRAGKKQFF
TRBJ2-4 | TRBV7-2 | CASSFSTGQGNIQYF
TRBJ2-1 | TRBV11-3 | CASSPRAGAQYNEQFF
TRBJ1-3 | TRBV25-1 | CASSETGRGNTIYF
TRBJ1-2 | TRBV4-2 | CASSQDLGTAGYGYTF
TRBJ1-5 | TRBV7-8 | CASSLQGNQPQHF
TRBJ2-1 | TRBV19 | CASSGGRSSYNEQFF
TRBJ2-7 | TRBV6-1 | CASGGTAPYYEQYF
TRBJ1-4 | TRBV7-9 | CASSQRQGEKLFF
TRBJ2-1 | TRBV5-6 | CASSPRGSSYNEQFF
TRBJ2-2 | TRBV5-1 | CASSFPTGSAGELFF
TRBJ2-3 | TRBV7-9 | CSSSQQGAGTDTQYF